One sample yielded the 19 T cell receptor beta chains listed below, sequenced in a study of T-cell memory formation after mild COVID-19. From the 5' RACE reads, TCRdb called clonotypes with MiXCR, one entry per CDR3 protein. The repertoire has roughly 550,000 distinct CDR3 sequences, roughly 22% of them found once; the top ten carry around an eighth. The sequenced material came from PBMCs or a T cell subset sorted from them (not recorded which). Receptors originate from an adult woman who had mild COVID-19 (a few samples of this study predate the infection). Cell type and time point are not known.

This clonotype was seen more than once but under ten times. The chain has TRBV18 and TRBJ2-1; 10 nucleotides line up with TRBD2. This CDR3 has 13 amino acids. Trimming took 2 bases from V and 9 from J; bases not matched to a gene: 1. CDR1 is KGHSH and CDR2 is LQKENI in the germline V gene. The CDR3 bases are TGTGCCAGCTCACCAAGCGGGGGGGCTGAGCAGTTCTTC. Translating it yields CASSPSGGAEQFF.

The chain combines TRBV6-1 with TRBJ1-1, with a weak D call TRBD1 (5 bases). Germline V gives CDR1 MNHNS, CDR2 SASEGT. CDR3 length: 14 residues. The V end was cut by 5 bases, the J end by 1 base, with 11 bases between. The CDR3 sequence: CASSSGLGNTEAFF. The CDR3 DNA sequence: TGTGCCAGCAGTTCGGGACTGGGGAACACTGAAGCTTTCTTT.

This clonotype was seen a handful of times. The J gene is TRBJ2-1, the V gene TRBV9; 9 nucleotides match TRBD2. J lost 1 base, V lost 3 bases, and 2 bases had no gene match. The CDR3 has 15 residues. Germline V lookup: CDR1 SGDLS, CDR2 YYNGEE. The CDR3 region has the DNA TGTGCCAGCAGCGCGAGCGGGAGGTCCTACAATGAGCAGTTCTTC. Its protein is CASSASGRSYNEQFF.

The table lists this clonotype with a few counts. Written as DNA, the CDR3 is TGTGCAACAATGGCAGGGGGCTATGGCTACACCTTC. It specifies CATMAGGYGYTF. This rearrangement joins TRBV7-2 to TRBJ1-2; 7 nucleotides match TRBD1. The CDR3 consists of 12 residues. Germline lookup yields CDR1 SGHTA and CDR2 FQGNSA.

V usage is TRBV9 and J usage is TRBJ2-1; D might be TRBD1 (6 bases). Germline CDR1 reads SGDLS; CDR2 reads YYNGEE. The CDR3 totals 15 residues. Trimming stripped 6 bases from V and 8 bases from J, with 21 bases between. The CDR3 DNA reads TGTGCCAGCACCCCATCAACGGAGAAGGGGGATGAGCAGTTCTTC. This sequence encodes CASTPSTEKGDEQFF.

The gene calls are TRBV6-2 or TRBV6-3 and TRBJ2-7; tentatively, D is TRBD2 (5 bases). The V and J ends lost 8 bases and 1 base respectively, with 12 bases between them. The CDR3 is 13 residues long. Germline V gene sequence: CDR1 MNHEY, CDR2 SVGEGT. The CDR3, as DNA: TGTGCCAGCGCAGACGGGGAATCCTACGAGCAGTACTTC. Amino acids: CASADGESYEQYF.

The chain couples TRBV20-1 to TRBJ2-7; the D gene is possibly TRBD2 (6 bases). This CDR3 region has 13 residues. With 0 bases removed from V and 6 bases from J, the gap between germline ends came to 12 bases. Looked up from germline, CDR1 is DFQATT and CDR2 is SNEGSKA (reference sequence). The CDR3 region is CSARDRGISEQYF. Written as DNA, the CDR3 is TGCAGTGCTAGAGATCGGGGGATATCCGAGCAGTACTTC.

The CDR3: CASSTETGAIYGYTF. DNA for the CDR3: TGCGCCAGCAGCACAGAGACAGGGGCAATCTATGGCTACACCTTC. The rearrangement links TRBV5-1 to TRBJ1-2, with 8 positions matching TRBD1. CDR1 and CDR2 from the germline V gene are SGHRS and YFSETQ. V lost 4 bases, J lost 4 bases, and 9 bases stayed unmatched. CDR3 length: 15 residues.

CDR3 amino acids: CASSQDPGGENEQYF. The CDR3 DNA follows: TGTGCCAGCAGCCAAGACCCGGGGGGGGAAAACGAGCAGTACTTC. The chain joins TRBV3-1 to TRBJ2-7, with TRBD2 matching 8 bases. The J segment lost 5 bases and the V segment lost 0 bases, leaving 6 bases of the junction unmatched. Germline V gene sequence: CDR1 LGHDT, CDR2 YNNKEL (reference sequence). The CDR3 is 15 amino acids.

The V and J genes are TRBV25-1 and TRBJ2-7; D unclear. This CDR3 has 13 amino acids. With 4 bases removed from V and 4 bases from J, the gap between germline ends came to 11 bases. Germline lookup yields CDR1 MGHDK and CDR2 SYGVNS. Written as DNA, the CDR3 is TGTGCCAGCAGTGGAAGGTATCGTTACGAGCAGTACTTC. It is translated as CASSGRYRYEQYF.

V gene TRBV4-1 combines with J gene TRBJ2-2, with a possible D match to TRBD1 (7 bases). Germline lookup yields CDR1 MGHRA and CDR2 YSYEKL. Trimming cost V 6 bases and J 3 bases, with 20 bases left between them. CDR3 size: 17 residues. CDR3 sequence (DNA): TGCGCCAGCAGACCTGGACAGGCTCGGGGGCACACCGGGGAGCTGTTTTTT. It yields the protein CASRPGQARGHTGELFF.

The J gene is TRBJ2-5, the V gene TRBV20-1, with 13 bases matching TRBD2. Germline CDR1 DFQATT, CDR2 SNEGSKA (reference sequence). The CDR3 is 14 amino acids. Losses at the gene ends were 6 bases for V and 4 bases for J; bases not matched to a gene: 5. The CDR3 here is CSATTSGGGETQYF. CDR3 DNA: TGCAGTGCAACAACTAGCGGGGGGGGAGAGACCCAGTACTTC.

The chain carries TRBV29-1 and TRBJ1-2; a weak D match, TRBD1 (5 bases). Germline V lookup: CDR1 SQVTM, CDR2 ANQGSEA. This CDR3 region has 12 residues. Deletions cut 4 bases from V and 8 bases from J, with 14 bases between. CDR3 DNA sequence: TGCAGCGTTGCTAGGGACTTTGGCGGCTACACCTTC. It codes for CSVARDFGGYTF.

This clonotype occurred a few times. J is TRBJ2-5 and V is TRBV7-6; TRBD2 aligns across 9 bases. V trimming: 1 base; J trimming: 5 bases; junction bases outside the gene matches: 11. Germline V lookup: CDR1 SGHVS, CDR2 FNYEAQ. The CDR3 runs to 17 residues. The CDR3 loop reads CASSLVGTSLQRETQYF. The CDR3 coding sequence is TGTGCCAGCAGCTTAGTCGGGACTAGCCTACAAAGGGAGACCCAGTACTTC.

This clonotype was seen a handful of times. This rearrangement joins TRBV7-2 to TRBJ2-1; D may be TRBD2 (6 bases). The germline V and J ends were trimmed by 6 bases and 0 bases, with 15 bases remaining between them. The CDR3 consists of 16 residues. CDR1 is SGHTA and CDR2 is FQGNSA in the germline V gene. The CDR3 DNA sequence: TGTGCCAGCAGGAGTAAGGACGGGAGCTCCTACAATGAGCAGTTCTTC. Amino acids: CASRSKDGSSYNEQFF.

The V and J genes are TRBV5-1 and TRBJ2-1; TRBD2 matches at 9 bases. This CDR3 spans 16 amino acids. Trimming cost V 4 bases and J 2 bases; bases outside gene matches: 7. Germline loops: CDR1 SGHRS, CDR2 YFSETQ. The CDR3 protein is CASSEIRLAAYNEQFF. CDR3 bases: TGCGCCAGCAGCGAAATACGACTAGCGGCCTACAATGAGCAGTTCTTC.

This clonotype was seen more than once but under ten times. V gene TRBV29-1 combines with J gene TRBJ2-1, with D maybe TRBD2 (6 bases). Trimming took 4 bases from V and 3 from J, leaving 13 bases between them. The CDR3 is 14 amino acids. Germline CDR1 is SQVTM and CDR2 is ANQGSEA. The CDR3 is CSVGNSGIYNEQFF. In DNA form, the CDR3 reads TGCAGCGTTGGTAATAGCGGAATCTACAATGAGCAGTTCTTC.

The chain recombines TRBV4-1 with TRBJ1-1; 8 bases are shared with TRBD1. The CDR3 is 15 amino acids. Germline V gene data show CDR1 as MGHRA and CDR2 as YSYEKL. After removal of 0 bases from V and 5 bases from J, the junction contained 5 bases not matched to a gene. The CDR3 DNA is TGCGCCAGCAGCCAAGACAGGACAGGGAGAACTGAAGCTTTCTTT. Its translation: CASSQDRTGRTEAFF.

This clonotype turned up a few times. The rearrangement uses TRBV29-1 and TRBJ2-4; no reliable D call. CDR1 SQVTM and CDR2 ANQGSEA come from the germline V gene. This CDR3 spans 13 amino acids. The V end lost 3 bases, the J end lost 0 bases, and 6 bases lay between the germline ends. This CDR3 is CSVEGLAKNIQYF. The CDR3 nucleotides read TGCAGCGTTGAGGGTCTAGCCAAAAACATTCAGTACTTC.